These T cell receptor beta chains were read from a single sample in a study of cytomegalovirus exposure and HLA in healthy donors. Sequencing was performed with immunoSEQ multiplex PCR; in TCRdb, only in-frame clones are kept and a portion is missing. The data hold over 95,000 clones, with around 77% observed a single time. The sequenced sample was PBMCs. The receptors stem from a female donor in good health and CMV-seronegative. Both conserved end residues are part of each CDR3. The D gene is left open where the match is weak. Clone size is stated in some rows and not others, as once, few, many or a class when expanded.

j_call	v_call	d_call	clone_size	cdr3_aa	cdr3_nt
TRBJ2-1	TRBV25-1	TRBD1	NA	CASSEYRDRGPYNEQFF	TGTGCCAGCAGTGAATATCGGGACAGGGGTCCCTACAATGAGCAGTTCTTC
TRBJ2-5	TRBV14	NA	NA	CASSQLQGETQYF	TGTGCCAGCAGCCAGTTACAGGGAGAGACCCAGTACTTC
TRBJ2-7	TRBV5-1	TRBD1	NA	CASSLEGQAYEQYF	TGCGCCAGCAGCTTGGAGGGACAGGCCTACGAGCAGTACTTC
TRBJ1-2	TRBV7-9	TRBD1	NA	CASSSGGGYGYTF	TGTGCCAGCAGCTCAGGGGGAGGCTATGGCTACACCTTC
TRBJ1-2	TRBV6-5	NA	NA	CASSYGQGGGYGYTF	TGTGCCAGCAGTTACGGGCAGGGAGGGGGCTATGGCTACACCTTC
TRBJ2-7	TRBV19	TRBD1	NA	CASSITGGRIYEQYF	TGTGCCAGTAGTATCACAGGGGGGCGAATTTACGAGCAGTACTTC
TRBJ2-4	TRBV5-6	TRBD1	NA	CASSPTGMENIQYF	TGTGCCAGCAGCCCGACAGGGATGGAAAACATTCAGTACTTC
TRBJ1-1	TRBV7-2	NA	NA	CASSLADGQGEAFF	TGTGCCAGCAGCTTAGCGGACGGCCAGGGTGAAGCTTTCTTT
TRBJ1-2	TRBV18	TRBD1	NA	CASSGQANYGYTF	TGTGCCAGCTCGGGACAGGCTAACTATGGCTACACCTTC
TRBJ1-4	TRBV6-6	TRBD1	NA	CASTKGQGFGEKLFF	TGTGCCAGCACCAAGGGACAGGGGTTTGGCGAAAAACTGTTTTTT
TRBJ2-1	TRBV19	NA	NA	CASRLRGAPSYNEQFF	TGTGCCAGCCGTCTGCGGGGAGCCCCCTCCTACAATGAGCAGTTCTTC
TRBJ2-1	TRBV27	NA	NA	CASSPGVRYNEQFF	TGTGCCAGCTCCCCGGGGGTGCGGTACAATGAGCAGTTCTTC
TRBJ2-2	TRBV5-1	TRBD1	NA	CASSGSGTGSNTGELFF	TGCGCCAGCAGCGGGTCCGGGACAGGTTCGAACACCGGGGAGCTGTTTTTT
TRBJ1-5	TRBV28	TRBD1	NA	CASSRQGGLSNQPQHF	TGTGCCAGCAGTCGACAGGGGGGCCTTAGCAATCAGCCCCAGCATTTT
TRBJ1-2	TRBV19	NA	NA	CASSWGAGYTF	TGTGCCAGTAGCTGGGGAGCTGGCTACACCTTC
TRBJ1-1	TRBV4-1	NA	few	CATSIRVSTEAFF	TGCGCCACCAGTATACGGGTAAGCACTGAAGCTTTCTTT
TRBJ1-5	TRBV5-3	NA	NA	CARSLEGVGPSNQPQHF	TGTGCCAGAAGCTTGGAGGGAGTAGGGCCCAGCAATCAGCCCCAGCATTTT
TRBJ1-1	TRBV7-9	NA	few	CASSLGSLGGVAEAFF	TGTGCCAGCAGCTTAGGGTCGTTAGGAGGGGTCGCTGAAGCTTTCTTT
TRBJ1-5	TRBV29-1	NA	NA	CSVGQANNQPQHF	TGCAGCGTTGGACAGGCAAACAATCAGCCCCAGCATTTT
TRBJ2-1	TRBV18	TRBD1	NA	CASSQTRDRGHNEQFF	TGTGCCAGCTCACAAACCCGGGACAGGGGGCACAATGAGCAGTTCTTC
TRBJ2-2	TRBV19	NA	NA	CASSSLTGELFF	TGTGCCAGTAGTTCACTCACCGGGGAGCTGTTTTTT
TRBJ1-1	TRBV4-2	NA	NA	CASSQARPGDTEAFF	TGTGCCAGCAGCCAAGCGAGGCCCGGGGACACTGAAGCTTTCTTT
TRBJ2-2	TRBV30	TRBD2	NA	CACPGGGSNTGELFF	TGTGCCTGCCCCGGCGGGGGGTCGAACACCGGGGAGCTGTTTTTT
TRBJ1-4	TRBV6-5	TRBD1	NA	CASSEFPGQELKLFF	TGTGCCAGCAGCGAATTCCCGGGACAGGAACTAAAACTGTTTTTT
TRBJ2-7	TRBV19	TRBD1	NA	CASNDRGYEQYF	TGTGCCAGCAACGACAGGGGTTACGAGCAGTACTTC
TRBJ2-7	TRBV28	NA	NA	CASSIGQSSYEQYF	TGTGCCAGCAGTATTGGACAGTCCTCCTACGAGCAGTACTTC
TRBJ2-3	TRBV30	NA	NA	CAWSWGGQGVDTQYF	TGTGCCTGGAGTTGGGGAGGTCAGGGGGTAGATACGCAGTATTTT
TRBJ1-4	TRBV9	NA	NA	CASSVGQGSEKLFF	TGTGCCAGCAGCGTAGGGCAGGGGAGTGAAAAACTGTTTTTT
TRBJ2-1	TRBV7-7	TRBD2	NA	CASSREGSLVNEQFF	TGTGCTAGCAGCCGGGAGGGATCGTTGGTGAATGAGCAGTTCTTC
TRBJ2-7	TRBV5-6	TRBD2	NA	CASSLVAGDGYF	TGTGCCAGCAGCTTGGTAGCGGGAGATGGGTACTTC
TRBJ1-2	TRBV5-4	TRBD1	NA	CASSLDRGYGYTF	TGTGCCAGCAGCTTGGACAGGGGTTATGGCTACACCTTC
TRBJ1-1	TRBV11-1	TRBD1	NA	CASSPLGQVTFF	TGTGCCAGCAGCCCTTTGGGACAGGTAACTTTCTTT
TRBJ1-2	TRBV9	NA	NA	CASSVNPERTGSRDEENYGYTF	TGTGCCAGCAGCGTAAATCCGGAGAGAACAGGTTCCCGAGACGAGGAGAACTATGGCTACACCTTC
TRBJ1-1	TRBV4-1	NA	NA	CASSPGQRLNTEAFF	TGCGCCAGCAGCCCCGGACAGAGATTGAACACTGAAGCTTTCTTT
TRBJ2-1	TRBV28	TRBD1	NA	CASTPLDRGSHNEQFF	TGTGCCAGCACCCCCCTCGACAGGGGATCTCACAATGAGCAGTTCTTC
TRBJ2-7	TRBV18	TRBD1	NA	CASAGTGAYEQYF	TGTGCCAGCGCCGGGACAGGGGCCTACGAGCAGTACTTC
TRBJ2-2	TRBV6-6	NA	once	CASRPTGMAGELFF	TGTGCCAGCAGACCGACAGGAATGGCGGGGGAGCTGTTTTTT
TRBJ1-2	TRBV28	NA	few	CASSFPHGGSNYGYTF	TGTGCCAGCAGTTTTCCCCACGGGGGATCGAACTATGGCTACACCTTC
TRBJ2-3	TRBV4-1	NA	NA	CASSQLRHSTDTQYF	TGCGCCAGCAGCCAACTACGCCATTCAACAGATACGCAGTATTTT
TRBJ2-3	TRBV7-8	NA	NA	CASSLGQGTDTQYF	TGTGCCAGCAGCTTAGGACAGGGCACAGATACGCAGTATTTT
TRBJ2-3	TRBV21-1	NA	NA	CASSKRTGNLAGSTDTQYF	TGTGCCAGCAGCAAAAGGACAGGAAACCTAGCGGGGAGCACAGATACGCAGTATTTT
TRBJ1-1	TRBV19	NA	NA	CASRGQGRVDTEAFF	TGTGCCAGTAGGGGCCAGGGGAGGGTAGACACTGAAGCTTTCTTT
TRBJ1-3	TRBV19	NA	NA	CASSYSGNTIYF	TGTGCCAGTTCCTACTCTGGAAACACCATATATTTT
TRBJ1-2	TRBV30	NA	NA	CAWSGAFVYGYTF	TGTGCCTGGAGTGGGGCATTTGTCTATGGCTACACCTTC
TRBJ1-2	TRBV5-1	NA	NA	CASSLDRTGFFYGYTF	TGCGCCAGCAGCTTGGACAGAACAGGGTTCTTCTATGGCTACACCTTC
TRBJ1-3	TRBV7-8	NA	once	CASSPRQIAGNTIYF	TGTGCCAGCAGCCCCCGACAGATCGCTGGAAACACCATATATTTT
TRBJ1-3	TRBV5-1	TRBD1	NA	CASSFGQGGNTIYF	TGCGCCAGCAGCTTCGGACAGGGAGGAAACACCATATATTTT
TRBJ2-1	TRBV5-4	NA	NA	CASSLSSGAYNEQFF	TGTGCCAGCAGCTTGTCCAGCGGTGCCTACAATGAGCAGTTCTTC
TRBJ1-1	TRBV7-2	TRBD1	NA	CASSFAPRGLTEAFF	TGTGCCAGCAGCTTTGCTCCCAGGGGGCTGACTGAAGCTTTCTTT
TRBJ2-1	TRBV27	NA	NA	CASSDQDSYNEQFF	TGTGCCAGCAGCGATCAGGACAGCTACAATGAGCAGTTCTTC
TRBJ2-7	TRBV11-2	NA	NA	CASRTRGDYEQYF	TGTGCCAGCAGGACGAGGGGGGACTACGAGCAGTACTTC
TRBJ1-2	TRBV6-6	NA	NA	CASSRDSNYGYTF	TGTGCCAGCAGTAGGGACTCTAACTATGGCTACACCTTC
TRBJ1-6	TRBV23-1	NA	NA	CASSRQGSSYNSPLHF	TGCGCCAGCAGTCGTCAGGGGTCCTCCTATAATTCACCCCTCCACTTT
TRBJ1-5	TRBV7-9	NA	NA	CASSLVGAGAQPQHF	TGTGCCAGCAGCTTAGTTGGGGCGGGGGCTCAGCCCCAGCATTTT
TRBJ2-2	TRBV4-2	NA	NA	CASSQEGGEDTGELFF	TGTGCCAGCAGCCAAGAAGGGGGGGAAGACACCGGGGAGCTGTTTTTT
TRBJ2-5	TRBV6-5	NA	NA	CASSYSALQETQYF	TGTGCCAGCAGTTACTCGGCCTTACAAGAGACCCAGTACTTC
TRBJ2-7	TRBV7-9	NA	NA	CSSSLGGQYEQYF	TGTTCCAGCAGCTTAGGTGGGCAGTACGAGCAGTACTTC
TRBJ1-2	TRBV9	TRBD1	NA	CASSSQGGTGGNYGYTF	TGTGCCAGCAGCTCCCAAGGGGGAACAGGGGGGAACTATGGCTACACCTTC
TRBJ2-7	TRBV30	NA	NA	CAWSGLYEQYF	TGTGCCTGGAGTGGCCTATACGAGCAGTACTTC